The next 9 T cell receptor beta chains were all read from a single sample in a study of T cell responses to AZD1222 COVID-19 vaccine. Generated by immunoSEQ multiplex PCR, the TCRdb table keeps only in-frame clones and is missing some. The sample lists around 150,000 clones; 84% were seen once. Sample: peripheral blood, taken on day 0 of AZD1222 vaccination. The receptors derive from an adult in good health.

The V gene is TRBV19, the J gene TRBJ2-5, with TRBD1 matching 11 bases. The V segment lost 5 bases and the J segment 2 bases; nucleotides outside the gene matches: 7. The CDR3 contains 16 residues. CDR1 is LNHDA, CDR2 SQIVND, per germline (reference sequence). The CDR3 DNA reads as TGTGCCAGTAGTCCTTGGACAGGGGGCTCACAAGAGACCCAGTACTTC. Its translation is CASSPWTGGSQETQYF.

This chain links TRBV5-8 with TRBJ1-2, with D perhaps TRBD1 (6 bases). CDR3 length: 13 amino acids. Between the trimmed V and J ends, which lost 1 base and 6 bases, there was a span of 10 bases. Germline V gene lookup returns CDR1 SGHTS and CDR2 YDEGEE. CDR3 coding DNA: TGTGCCAGCAGCTTGATAGGGGGTGATGGCTACACCTTC. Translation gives CASSLIGGDGYTF.

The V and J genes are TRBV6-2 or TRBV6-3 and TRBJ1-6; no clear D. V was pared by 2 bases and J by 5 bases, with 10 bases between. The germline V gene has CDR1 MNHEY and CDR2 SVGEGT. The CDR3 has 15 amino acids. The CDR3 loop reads CASSYPLGDNSPLHF. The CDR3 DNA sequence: TGTGCCAGCAGTTACCCCCTTGGGGATAATTCACCCCTCCACTTT.

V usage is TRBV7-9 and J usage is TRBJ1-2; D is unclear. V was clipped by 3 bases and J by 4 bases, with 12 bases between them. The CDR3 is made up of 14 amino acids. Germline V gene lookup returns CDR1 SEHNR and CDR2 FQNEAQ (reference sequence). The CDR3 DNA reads TGTGCCAGCAGCTTGAGTAGTTTTACCTATGGCTACACCTTC. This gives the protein CASSLSSFTYGYTF.

The CDR3 loop reads CASSSGTGKRQPQHF. In nucleotides, the CDR3 is TGTGCCAGCAGCTCCGGGACAGGGAAACGCCAGCCCCAGCATTTT. V usage is TRBV11-2 and J usage is TRBJ1-5, with TRBD1 identical over 9 bases. CDR3 length: 15 amino acids. Germline CDR1 is SGHAT and CDR2 is FQNNGV. Trimming at V came to 4 bases and at J to 7 bases, leaving 8 bases not matched to a gene.

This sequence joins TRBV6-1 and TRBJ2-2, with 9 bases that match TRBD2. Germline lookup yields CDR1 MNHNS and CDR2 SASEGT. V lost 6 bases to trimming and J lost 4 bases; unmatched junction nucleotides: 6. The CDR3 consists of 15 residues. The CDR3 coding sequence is TGTGCCAGCAGCGGAGCGGGGGGCCCCACCGGGGAGCTGTTTTTT. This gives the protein CASSGAGGPTGELFF.

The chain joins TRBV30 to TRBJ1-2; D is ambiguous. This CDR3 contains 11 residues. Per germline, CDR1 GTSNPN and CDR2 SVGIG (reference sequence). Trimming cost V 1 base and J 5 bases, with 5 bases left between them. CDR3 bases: TGTGCCTGGAGTGCGACGTATGGCTACACCTTC. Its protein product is CAWSATYGYTF.

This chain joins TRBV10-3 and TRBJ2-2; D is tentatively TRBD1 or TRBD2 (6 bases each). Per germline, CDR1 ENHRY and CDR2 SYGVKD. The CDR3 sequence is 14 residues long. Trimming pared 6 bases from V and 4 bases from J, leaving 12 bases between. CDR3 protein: CAIRRGEPTGELFF. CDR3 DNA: TGTGCCATCAGGAGGGGGGAGCCCACCGGGGAGCTGTTTTTT.

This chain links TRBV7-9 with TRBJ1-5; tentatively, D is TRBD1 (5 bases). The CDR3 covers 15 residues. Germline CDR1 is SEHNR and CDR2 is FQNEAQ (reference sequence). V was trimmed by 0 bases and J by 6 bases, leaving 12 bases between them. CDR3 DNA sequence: TGTGCCAGCAGCTTAGCGGCCGGGGGAGGTCAGCCCCAGCATTTT. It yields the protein CASSLAAGGGQPQHF.